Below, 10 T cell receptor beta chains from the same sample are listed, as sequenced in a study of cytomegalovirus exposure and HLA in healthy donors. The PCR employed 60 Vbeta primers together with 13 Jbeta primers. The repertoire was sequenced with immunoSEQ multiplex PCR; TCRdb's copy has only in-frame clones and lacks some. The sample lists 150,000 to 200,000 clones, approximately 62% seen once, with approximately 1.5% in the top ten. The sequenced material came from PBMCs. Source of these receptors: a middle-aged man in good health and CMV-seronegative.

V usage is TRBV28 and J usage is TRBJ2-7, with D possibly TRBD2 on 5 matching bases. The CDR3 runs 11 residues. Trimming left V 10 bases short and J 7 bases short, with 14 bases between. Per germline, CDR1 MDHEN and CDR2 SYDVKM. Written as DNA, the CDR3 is TGTGCCACCGGAGAGGGAAGGGAGCAGTACTTC. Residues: CATGEGREQYF.

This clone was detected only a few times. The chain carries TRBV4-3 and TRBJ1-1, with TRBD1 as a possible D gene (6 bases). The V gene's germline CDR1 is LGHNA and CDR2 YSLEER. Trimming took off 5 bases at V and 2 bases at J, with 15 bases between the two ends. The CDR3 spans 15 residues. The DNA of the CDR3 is TGCGCCAGCAGCGTCCAAGGACAGATCAACACTGAAGCTTTCTTT. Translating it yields CASSVQGQINTEAFF.

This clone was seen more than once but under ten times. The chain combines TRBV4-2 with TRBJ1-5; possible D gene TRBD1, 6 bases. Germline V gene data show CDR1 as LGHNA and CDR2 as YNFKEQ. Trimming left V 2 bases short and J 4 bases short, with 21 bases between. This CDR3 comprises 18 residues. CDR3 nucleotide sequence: TGTGCCAGCAGCCAAAGATTATTAACAGGGTTAGGGAATCAGCCCCAGCATTTT. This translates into CASSQRLLTGLGNQPQHF.

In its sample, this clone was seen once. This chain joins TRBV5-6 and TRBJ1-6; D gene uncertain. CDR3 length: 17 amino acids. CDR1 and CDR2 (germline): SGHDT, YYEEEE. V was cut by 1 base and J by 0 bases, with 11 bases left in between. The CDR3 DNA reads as TGTGCCAGCAGCTTGTCGGGGAGGAGCTCCTATAATTCACCCCTCCACTTT. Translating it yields CASSLSGRSSYNSPLHF.

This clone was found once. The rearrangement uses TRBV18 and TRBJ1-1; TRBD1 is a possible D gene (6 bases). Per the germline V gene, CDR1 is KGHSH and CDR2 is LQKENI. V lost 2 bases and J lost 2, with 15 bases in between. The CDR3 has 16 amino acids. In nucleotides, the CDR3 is TGTGCCAGCTCACCAGACCTCGGCAGGGGAAACACTGAAGCTTTCTTT. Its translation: CASSPDLGRGNTEAFF.

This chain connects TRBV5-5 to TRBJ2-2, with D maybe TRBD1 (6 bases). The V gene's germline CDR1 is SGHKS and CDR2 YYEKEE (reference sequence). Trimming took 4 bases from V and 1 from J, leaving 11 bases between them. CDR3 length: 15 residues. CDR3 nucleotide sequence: TGTGCCAGCAGCGAAGACAGGCTGAACACCGGGGAGCTGTTTTTT. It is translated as CASSEDRLNTGELFF.

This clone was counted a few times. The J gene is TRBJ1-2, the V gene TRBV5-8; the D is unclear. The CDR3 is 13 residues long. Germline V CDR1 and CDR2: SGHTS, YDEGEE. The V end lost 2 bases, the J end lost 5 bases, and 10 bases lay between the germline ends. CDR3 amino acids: CASSFTGNYGYTF. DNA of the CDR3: TGTGCCAGCAGCTTTACGGGAAATTATGGCTACACCTTC.

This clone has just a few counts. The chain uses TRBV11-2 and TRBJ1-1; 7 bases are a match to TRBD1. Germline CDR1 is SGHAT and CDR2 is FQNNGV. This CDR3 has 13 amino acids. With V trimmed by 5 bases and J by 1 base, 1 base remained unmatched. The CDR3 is CASSPGGNTEAFF. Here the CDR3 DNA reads TGTGCCAGCAGCCCAGGGGGGAACACTGAAGCTTTCTTT. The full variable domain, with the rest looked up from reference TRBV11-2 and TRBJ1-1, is EAGVAQSPRYKIIEKRQSVAFWCNPISGHATLYWYQQILGQGPKLLIQFQNNGVVDDSQLPKDRFSAERLKGVDSTLKIQPAKLEDSAVYLCASSPGGNTEAFFGQGTRLTVV.

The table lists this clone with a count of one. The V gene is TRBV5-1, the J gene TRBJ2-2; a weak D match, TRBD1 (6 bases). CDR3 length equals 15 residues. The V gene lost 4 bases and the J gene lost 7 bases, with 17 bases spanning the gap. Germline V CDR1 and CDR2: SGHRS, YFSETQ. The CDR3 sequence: CASSLRDKGGGELFF. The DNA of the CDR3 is TGCGCCAGCAGCCTTCGGGACAAAGGGGGCGGGGAGCTGTTTTTT.

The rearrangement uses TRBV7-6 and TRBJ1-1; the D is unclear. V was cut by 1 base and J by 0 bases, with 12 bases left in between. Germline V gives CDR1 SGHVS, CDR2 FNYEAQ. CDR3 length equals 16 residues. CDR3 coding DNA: TGTGCCAGCAGCTTAGGCGGGGTATACATGAACACTGAAGCTTTCTTT. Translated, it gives CASSLGGVYMNTEAFF.